This note documents a single T cell receptor (beta chain) sequence. The antigen is unknown. Clones were read by immunoSEQ multiplex PCR, and TCRdb kept only the in-frame ones, dropping some. The sample lists tens of thousands of clones; 76% were seen once. This record comes from a study of vaccination effects on CD4 cells after COVID-19. Whole-study findings and limits: Relatively few convalescent patients took part in the study, which had no early post-infection timepoints.

Within the ViraFEST assay, antigen-specific CD4+ T cells underwent expansion with viral peptide pools prior to sequencing. A roughly 11-day culture period preceded the isolation of CD4+ T cells. Of the BNT162b2 and mRNA-1273 vaccines, participants received two doses of one or the other. In culture with approximately 10 IU/ml IL-2 and around 10 ug/ml peptides, PBMC were grown at a few million per well. Germline V CDR1 and CDR2: SGHAT, FQNNGV. The J segment lost 5 bases and the V segment lost 1 base, leaving 4 bases of the junction unmatched. The CDR3 totals 14 residues. The clonotype comes from a human donor who received a COVID-19 vaccine. V and J are TRBV11-2 and TRBJ2-7, with TRBD1 matching 8 bases. The specimen was CD4+ T cells from PBMCs cultured with HCoV-OC43 spike peptides, collected after COVID-19 vaccination. Subset denoted: HCoV-OC43 spike overlapping peptide pool stimulation. The CDR3 region has the DNA TGTGCCAGCAGCTTAGGACAGGGGATCCACGAGCAGTACGTC. Encoded protein: CASSLGQGIHEQYV.